This TCR beta chain was observed in a study of T-cell reconstitution after alpha-beta-depleted transplantation in children (dated by TCRdb to the mid-2010s). About the investigation overall: Using TCR repertoire profiling, the study quantitatively followed how T-cell immune reconstitution unfolded in children after TCRalphabeta/CD19-depleted allogeneic hematopoietic cell transplantation. Here is what the overall study found, with its caveats: In some patients, high TCRbeta diversity at day 60 was attributed to recipient T cells and intrathymic progenitors that had survived conditioning. Over the following months the frequencies of hyperexpanded clones went down, and after one year T-cell counts and TCRbeta diversity were mostly credited to newly produced T cells. Apparently early alphabetaT-cell count recovery about two months after transplant reportedly relied on only several hundred rapidly expanded clones derived from non-depleted graft cells.

Points on this clonotype: Its antigen is currently not known. Within one base of it there is no much larger clone, and no base qualities were kept.

The CDR3 holds 10 amino acids from the cysteine to the phenylalanine. The read is trimmed to its CDR3 DNA, 30 bases read in frame from base 1. In the paper's terms, the treatment or condition label means: allogeneic hematopoietic cell transplantation with graft depleted of TCRalphabeta T cells and CD19 B cells. TCRalphabeta/CD19-depleted allogeneic hematopoietic cell grafts were given to the transplant recipients, all of whom were children. Library prep was done by PCR. TCRdb names Illumina HiSeq 2500 as the instrument used. To normalize quantification of the TCRbeta repertoire, the TCR libraries were built with molecular barcoding that relied on unique molecular identifiers. The public reads were reprocessed in TCRdb via fastp at Q25 and MiXCR, keeping in-frame beta chains. For every CDR3 protein sequence, its rows merge into one entry that carries the most common genes and DNA. The sample table shows around 200,000 distinct CDR3 sequences, and approximately 8% are seen once. Under 40% of the sample lies in the top ten.

The sample in question was PBMCs, mostly from graft donor cells, obtained 360 days after TCRalphabeta/CD19-depleted stem cell transplant. This TCR derives from a male patient under 10 years old who had a stem cell transplant for acute myeloid leukemia, so the T cells may come from the graft donor. The sequence joins TRBV12-1 to TRBJ2-5. TRBV12-1 has pseudogene status. CDR3 region: CASLRRTQYF. The sequenced DNA: TGTGCCAGCCTGAGACGGACCCAGTACTTC.